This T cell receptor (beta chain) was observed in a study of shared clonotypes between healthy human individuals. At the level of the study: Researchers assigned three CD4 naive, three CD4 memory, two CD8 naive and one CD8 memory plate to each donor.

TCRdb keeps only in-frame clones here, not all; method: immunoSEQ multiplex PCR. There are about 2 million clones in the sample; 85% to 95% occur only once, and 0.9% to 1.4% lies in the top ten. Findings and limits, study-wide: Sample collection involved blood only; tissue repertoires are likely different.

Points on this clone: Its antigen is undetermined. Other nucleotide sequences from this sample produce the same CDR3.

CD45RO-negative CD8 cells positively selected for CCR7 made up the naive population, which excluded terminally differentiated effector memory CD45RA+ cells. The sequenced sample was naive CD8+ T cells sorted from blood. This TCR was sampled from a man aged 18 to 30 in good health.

For the CDR3, the DNA is TGTGCCAGCAGTTTAGTTGGATCCCTCTACGAGCAGTACTTC. Translating it yields CASSLVGSLYEQYF. The rearrangement uses TRBV27 and TRBJ2-7; no definite D call. Trimming left V 2 bases short and J 3 bases short, with 11 bases between. CDR1 is MNHEY and CDR2 is SMNVEV in the germline V gene (reference sequence). The length of the CDR3 is 14 residues.